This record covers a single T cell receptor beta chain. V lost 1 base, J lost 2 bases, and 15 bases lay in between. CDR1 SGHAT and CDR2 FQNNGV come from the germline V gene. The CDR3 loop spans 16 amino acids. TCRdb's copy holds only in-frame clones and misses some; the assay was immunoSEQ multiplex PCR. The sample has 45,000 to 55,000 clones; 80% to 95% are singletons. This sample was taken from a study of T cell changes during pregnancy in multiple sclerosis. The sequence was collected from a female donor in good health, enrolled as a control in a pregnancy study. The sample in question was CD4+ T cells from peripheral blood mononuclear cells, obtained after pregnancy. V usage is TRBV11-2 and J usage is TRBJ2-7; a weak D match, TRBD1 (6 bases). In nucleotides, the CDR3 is TGTGCCAGCAGCTTAGTCCGGGCGACAGGAACCTACGAGCAGTACTTC. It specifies CASSLVRATGTYEQYF.